These 5 T cell receptor beta chains share one sample of origin, sequenced in a study of shared clonotypes between healthy human individuals. The naive CD8 subset, CD45RO-negative cells positively selected for CCR7, excluded terminally differentiated effector memory CD45RA+ cells. This table comes from immunoSEQ multiplex PCR, and its TCRdb copy is limited to in-frame clones, with some not included. The repertoire has about 2 million clones, roughly 94% of them found once; the top ten carry roughly 1%. Sample: naive CD8+ T cells sorted from blood. The source is a man aged 18 to 30 in good health.

This clone was detected only once. The chain links TRBV4-2 to TRBJ1-2; no clear D gene. CDR3 length: 16 residues. V dropped 0 bases and J dropped 4 bases, with 15 bases sitting between them. Germline assignment: CDR1 LGHNA and CDR2 YNFKEQ. DNA of the CDR3: TGTGCCAGCAGCCAAGAGCATGCTGGATCAGGCTATGGCTACACCTTC. It specifies CASSQEHAGSGYGYTF.

The gene calls are TRBV2 and TRBJ2-3; 11 bases are a match to TRBD2. Germline-derived CDR1 and CDR2 are SNHLY and FYNNEI. The CDR3 covers 20 residues. Trimming removed 3 bases from V and 1 base from J; junction bases left unmatched: 15. The CDR3 bases are TGTGCCAGCAGTGAGTGGATAGCGGGAGGGGCCGGGTTGGGCACAGATACGCAGTATTTT. Encoded protein: CASSEWIAGGAGLGTDTQYF. The whole variable domain, remainder taken from reference TRBV2 and TRBJ2-3, is EPEVTQTPSHQVTQMGQEVILRCVPISNHLYFYWYRQILGQKVEFLVSFYNNEISEKSEIFDDQFSVERPDGSNFTLKIRSTKLEDSAMYFCASSEWIAGGAGLGTDTQYFGPGTRLTVL.

The chain has TRBV13 and TRBJ2-7, with 10 bases that match TRBD1. V trimming: 5 bases; J trimming: 0 bases; junction bases outside the gene matches: 7. Per the germline V gene, CDR1 is PRHDT and CDR2 is FYEKMQ (reference sequence). The CDR3 is 16 amino acids. The CDR3 nucleotides read TGTGCCAGCAGCAGTCGACAGGGGGCTTCCTCCTACGAGCAGTACTTC. Translation gives CASSSRQGASSYEQYF.

Concerning this clone: This sample also contains other DNA sequences that code for the same CDR3. This chain connects TRBV6-6 to TRBJ1-1; D is unclear. The CDR3 spans 14 residues. Germline V gene data show CDR1 as MNHNY and CDR2 as SVGAGI (reference sequence). V dropped 0 bases and J dropped 4 bases, with 9 bases sitting between them. CDR3 nucleotides: TGTGCCAGCAGTTACTCTTCGGAGTCCACTGAAGCTTTCTTT. Its translation: CASSYSSESTEAFF.

The rearrangement links TRBV9 to TRBJ2-3; 10 positions match TRBD1. This CDR3 is 16 amino acids long. V was clipped by 0 bases and J by 4 bases; unmatched bases: 5. Germline CDR1 SGDLS, CDR2 YYNGEE. The DNA of the CDR3 is TGTGCCAGCAGCGTAGGCGGGACAGGGGCCCCAGATACGCAGTATTTT. Amino acid sequence: CASSVGGTGAPDTQYF. The full variable domain, with the rest looked up from reference TRBV9 and TRBJ2-3, is DSGVTQTPKHLITATGQRVTLRCSPRSGDLSVYWYQQSLDQGLQFLIQYYNGEERAKGNILERFSAQQFPDLHSELNLSSLELGDSALYFCASSVGGTGAPDTQYFGPGTRLTVL.